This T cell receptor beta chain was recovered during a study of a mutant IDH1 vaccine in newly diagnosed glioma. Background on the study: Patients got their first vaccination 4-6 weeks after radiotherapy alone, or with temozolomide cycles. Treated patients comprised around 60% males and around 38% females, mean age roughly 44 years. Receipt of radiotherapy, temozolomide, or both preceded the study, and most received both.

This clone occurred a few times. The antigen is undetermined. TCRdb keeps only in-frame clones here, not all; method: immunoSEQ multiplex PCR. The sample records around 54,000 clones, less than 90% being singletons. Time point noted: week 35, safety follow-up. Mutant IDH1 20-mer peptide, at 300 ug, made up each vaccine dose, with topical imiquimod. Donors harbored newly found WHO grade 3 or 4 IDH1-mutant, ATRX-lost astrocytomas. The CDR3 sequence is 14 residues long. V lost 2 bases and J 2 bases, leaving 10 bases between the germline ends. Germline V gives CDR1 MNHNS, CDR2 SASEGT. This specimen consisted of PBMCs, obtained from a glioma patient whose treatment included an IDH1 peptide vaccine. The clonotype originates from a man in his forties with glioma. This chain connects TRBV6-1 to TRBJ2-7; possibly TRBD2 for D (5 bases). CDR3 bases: TGTGCCAGCAGTGAACCAGCGGTTGCCTACGAGCAGTACTTC. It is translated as CASSEPAVAYEQYF.